This entry describes one T cell receptor (beta chain). The data were taken from a study of control samples from healthy donors and cancer patients. The assay was immunoSEQ multiplex PCR, and TCRdb's table has in-frame clones only and misses some. The data hold fewer than 120,000 clones, with 85% to 90% observed a single time. Unmatched junction bases numbered 13, after V lost 6 bases and J lost 5 bases. This CDR3 is built from 16 residues. Germline CDR1 reads SQVTM; CDR2 reads ANQGSEA. Sequenced input: PBMCs. This rearrangement joins TRBV29-1 to TRBJ2-3; 11 positions agree with TRBD2. The clonotype originates from a woman aged 55-69 years with lung cancer. The CDR3 bases are TGCAGCGTCCGCGAACTTAGCGGGAGGGGTGAAGATACGCAGTATTTT. This sequence encodes CSVRELSGRGEDTQYF.